This TCR beta chain was recorded in a study of blood T cells in healthy people across ages. Whole-study results and caveats: There was a strong correlation between TCR beta diversity and naive T cell percentage.

On this clonotype itself: The antigen remains undetermined.

The second PCR ran roughly 6 to 11 cycles with a sample-barcoded 5' primer and J-beta primers. At least 2.5 million CDR3-containing paired-end reads were obtained per sample. TCRdb re-called the 5' RACE reads through MiXCR, storing one row per CDR3 protein. The table lists approximately 830,000 distinct CDR3 sequences, about 62% of them singletons. V was shortened by 6 bases and J by 0 bases, with 16 bases between the two germline ends. This CDR3 has 16 residues. CDR1 is SGHTS and CDR2 is YDEGEE in the germline V gene. The rearrangement links TRBV5-8 to TRBJ2-1; D is unresolved. Sequencing was done on a sample of blood. The source is a man aged 25-40 years in good health. DNA of the CDR3: TGTGCCAGCACCCCGACGGCCCTTTACTCCTACAATGAGCAGTTCTTC. Translating gives CASTPTALYSYNEQFF.